The entry below describes one T cell receptor beta chain. This entry comes from a study of blood T cell repertoires in COVID-19. Looking at the study overall: Sites in the United States, Italy and Spain provided acute and convalescent COVID-19 samples. PBMCs, B-cell-depleted T cells, or T cells provided the cDNA or gDNA that made up the material.

The protocol was immunoSEQ multiplex PCR, while the TCRdb copy is restricted to in-frame clones and leaves out a portion. Among fewer than 250,000 clones listed, around four fifths were seen once. Trimming removed 5 bases from V and 4 bases from J; junction bases left unmatched: 5. There are 13 residues in the CDR3. Germline V gene sequence: CDR1 SGHTS, CDR2 YDEGEE. The TCR comes from a woman aged 50 to 65 with acute or convalescent COVID-19. Source material: peripheral blood. The chain employs TRBV5-8 and TRBJ2-5; 7 nucleotides line up with TRBD1. The CDR3 loop reads CASSYRDRETQYF. Here the CDR3 DNA reads TGTGCCAGCAGTTACCGGGACAGAGAGACCCAGTACTTC. Drawing the rest from reference TRBV5-8 and TRBJ2-5, the complete variable domain is EAGVTQSPTHLIKTRGQQATLRCSPISGHTSVYWYQQALGLGLQFLLWYDEGEERNRGNFPPRFSGRQFPNYSSELNVNALELEDSALYLCASSYRDRETQYFGPGTRLLVL.